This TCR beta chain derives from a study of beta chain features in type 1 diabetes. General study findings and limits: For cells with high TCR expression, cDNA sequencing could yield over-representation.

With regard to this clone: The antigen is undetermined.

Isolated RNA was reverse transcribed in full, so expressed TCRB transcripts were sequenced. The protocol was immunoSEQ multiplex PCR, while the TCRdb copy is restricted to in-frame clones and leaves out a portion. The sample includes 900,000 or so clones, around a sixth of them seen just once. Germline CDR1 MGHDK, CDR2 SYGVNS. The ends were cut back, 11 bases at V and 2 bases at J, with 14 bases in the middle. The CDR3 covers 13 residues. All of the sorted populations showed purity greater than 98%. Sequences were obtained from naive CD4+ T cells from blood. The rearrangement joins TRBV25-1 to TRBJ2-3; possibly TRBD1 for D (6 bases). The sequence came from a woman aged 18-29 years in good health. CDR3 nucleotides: TGTGCCGCTGCGGTGGGGGCCACAGATACGCAGTATTTT. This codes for CAAAVGATDTQYF.